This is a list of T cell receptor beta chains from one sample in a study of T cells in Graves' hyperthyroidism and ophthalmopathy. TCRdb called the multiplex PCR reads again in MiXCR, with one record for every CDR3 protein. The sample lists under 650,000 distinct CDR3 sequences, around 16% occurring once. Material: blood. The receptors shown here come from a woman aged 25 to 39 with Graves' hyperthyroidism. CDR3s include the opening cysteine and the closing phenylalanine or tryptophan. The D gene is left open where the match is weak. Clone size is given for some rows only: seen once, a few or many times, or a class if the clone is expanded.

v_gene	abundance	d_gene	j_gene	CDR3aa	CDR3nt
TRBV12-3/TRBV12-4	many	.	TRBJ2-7	CASSLQERGYEQYF	TGTGCCAGCAGTTTGCAGGAGCGTGGGTACGAGCAGTACTTC
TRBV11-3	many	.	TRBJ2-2	CASSDLAGELFF	TGTGCCAGCAGCGACCTAGCCGGGGAGCTGTTTTTT
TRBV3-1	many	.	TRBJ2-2	CASSQTANTGELFF	TGTGCCAGCAGCCAAACAGCTAACACCGGGGAGCTGTTTTTT
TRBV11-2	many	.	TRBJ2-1	CASSSRGGQHPYNEQFF	TGTGCCAGCAGCTCTAGGGGGGGCCAGCACCCCTACAATGAGCAGTTCTTC
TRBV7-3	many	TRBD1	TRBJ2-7	CASSFTGGSSYEQYF	TGTGCCAGCAGCTTCACAGGGGGTTCCTCCTACGAGCAGTACTTC
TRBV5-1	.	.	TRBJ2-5	CASMEFYRQETQYF	TGCGCCAGCATGGAGTTTTATCGGCAAGAGACCCAGTACTTC
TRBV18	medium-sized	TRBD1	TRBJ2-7	CASSPSGGFYEQYF	TGTGCCAGCTCACCATCAGGGGGATTCTACGAGCAGTACTTC
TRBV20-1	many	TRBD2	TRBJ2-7	CSASSGRAHEQYF	TGCAGTGCCAGTAGCGGGAGGGCGCACGAGCAGTACTTC
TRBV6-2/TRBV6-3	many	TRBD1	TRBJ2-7	CASSFYRDRRIYEQYF	TGTGCCAGCAGTTTCTATCGGGACAGGCGCATCTACGAGCAGTACTTC
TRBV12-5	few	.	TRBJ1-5	CASASENSNQPQHF	TGTGCTAGTGCTTCAGAAAATAGCAATCAGCCCCAGCATTTT
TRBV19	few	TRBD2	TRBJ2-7	CASSISAGAVGEQYF	TGTGCCAGTAGTATATCCGCGGGAGCTGTGGGTGAGCAGTACTTC
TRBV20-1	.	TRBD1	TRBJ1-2	CSARVRRGDYYGYTF	TGCAGTGCTAGAGTTCGCAGGGGGGACTACTATGGCTACACCTTC
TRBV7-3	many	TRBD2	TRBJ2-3	CASRAGLPTDTQYF	TGTGCCAGCAGAGCGGGACTACCCACAGATACGCAGTATTTT
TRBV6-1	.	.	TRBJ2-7	CASSLTINYEQYF	TGTGCCAGCAGTTTAACGATCAACTACGAGCAGTACTTC
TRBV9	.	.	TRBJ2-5	CASSQGAVQETQYF	TGTGCCAGCAGCCAAGGGGCGGTACAAGAGACCCAGTACTTC
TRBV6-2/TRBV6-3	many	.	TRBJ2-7	CASSYSSIAAEQYF	TGTGCCAGCAGTTACTCTTCTATAGCGGCCGAGCAGTACTTC
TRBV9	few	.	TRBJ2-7	CASSHSSDSYEQYF	TGTGCTAGCAGCCACTCCAGCGACTCCTACGAGCAGTACTTC
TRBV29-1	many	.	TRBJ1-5	CSVIGQSNQPQHF	TGCAGCGTTATTGGACAGAGCAATCAGCCCCAGCATTTT
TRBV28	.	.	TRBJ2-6	CASSPSTGYSGANVLTF	TGTGCCAGCAGTCCATCGACAGGCTACTCTGGGGCCAACGTCCTGACTTTC
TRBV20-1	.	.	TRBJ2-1	CGARVPGRGNEQFF	TGCGGTGCTAGGGTCCCCGGCCGCGGCAATGAGCAGTTCTTC
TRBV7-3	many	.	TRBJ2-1	CASSLSRGRSTNEQFF	TGTGCCAGCAGCTTAAGTCGGGGCAGATCCACCAATGAGCAGTTCTTC
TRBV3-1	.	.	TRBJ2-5	CASSLDIRTGTQYF	TGTGCCAGCAGCTTGGACATCCGCACAGGGACCCAGTACTTC
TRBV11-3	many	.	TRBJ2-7	CASSLSPLGGSEQYF	TGTGCCAGCAGCTTATCCCCCCTAGGGGGATCCGAGCAGTACTTC
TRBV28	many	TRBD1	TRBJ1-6	CASSRSTGGESPLHF	TGTGCCAGCAGTCGATCTACAGGGGGCGAGTCACCCCTCCACTTT
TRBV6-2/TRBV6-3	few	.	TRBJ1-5	CAIAETGNQPQHF	TGTGCCATAGCTGAGACGGGGAATCAGCCCCAGCATTTT
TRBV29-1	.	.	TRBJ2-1	CSVADRYNEQFF	TGCAGCGTTGCGGACAGATACAATGAGCAGTTCTTC
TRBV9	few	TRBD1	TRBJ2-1	CASSVHLQGSEQFF	TGTGCCAGCAGCGTACACTTACAGGGGAGTGAGCAGTTCTTC
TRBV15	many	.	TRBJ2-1	CATSPSGPGLVLHEQFF	TGTGCCACCAGCCCATCCGGACCGGGGTTGGTTCTACATGAGCAGTTCTTC
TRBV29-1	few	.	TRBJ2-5	CSGKRGETQYF	TGCAGCGGTAAGCGCGGAGAGACCCAGTACTTC
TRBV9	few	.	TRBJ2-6	CASSVATTVSSGANVLTF	TGTGCCAGCAGCGTAGCCACGACAGTTTCCTCTGGGGCCAACGTCCTGACTTTC
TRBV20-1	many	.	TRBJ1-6	CSAAGQYNSPLHF	TGCAGTGCCGCGGGCCAGTATAATTCACCCCTCCACTTT
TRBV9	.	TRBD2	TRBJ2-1	CASSALSGGPYNEQFF	TGTGCCAGCAGCGCCCTTTCGGGAGGGCCTTACAATGAGCAGTTCTTC
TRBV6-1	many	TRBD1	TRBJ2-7	CASNRQGASYEQYF	TGTGCCAGCAACAGACAGGGGGCTTCCTACGAGCAGTACTTC
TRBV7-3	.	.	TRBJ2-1	CASSPASYNERFF	TGTGCCAGCTCCCCCGCATCCTACAATGAGCGGTTCTTC
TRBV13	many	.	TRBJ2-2	CASSLGVAVANTGELFF	TGTGCCAGCAGCTTAGGAGTCGCGGTCGCGAACACCGGGGAGCTGTTTTTT
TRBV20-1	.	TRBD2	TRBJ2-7	CSARDLLAGGYEQYF	TGCAGTGCTAGAGATCTGCTAGCGGGAGGATACGAGCAGTACTTC
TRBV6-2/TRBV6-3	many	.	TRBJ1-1	CASTSGGARDTEAFF	TGTGCCAGCACTTCTGGAGGGGCTCGGGACACTGAAGCTTTCTTT
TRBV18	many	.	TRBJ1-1	CASSRTENTEAFF	TGTGCCAGCTCACGGACGGAGAACACTGAAGCTTTCTTT
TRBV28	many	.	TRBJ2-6	CASRGRSSSGANVLTF	TGTGCCAGCAGGGGGAGGTCCAGCTCTGGGGCCAACGTCCTGACTTTC
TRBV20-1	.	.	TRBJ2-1	CSVPLARRHNEQFF	TGCAGTGTTCCCTTGGCCCGCAGGCACAATGAGCAGTTCTTC
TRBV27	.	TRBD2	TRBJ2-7	CASSLELGGRVLSEQYF	TGTGCCAGCAGTTTGGAGTTGGGCGGGAGGGTTTTAAGCGAGCAGTACTTC
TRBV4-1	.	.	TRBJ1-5	CASSQEMVSNQPQHF	TGCGCCAGCAGCCAAGAGATGGTCAGCAATCAGCCCCAGCATTTT
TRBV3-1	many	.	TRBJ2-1	CASSQLEQFF	TGTGCCAGCAGCCAGCTTGAGCAGTTCTTC
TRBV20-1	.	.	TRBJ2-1	CSATRLSNEQFF	TGCAGTGCGACTAGATTGAGTAATGAGCAGTTCTTC
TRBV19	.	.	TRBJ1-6	CASNSQGSGDSPLHF	TGTGCCAGTAATTCACAGGGCTCCGGAGATTCACCCCTCCACTTT